The 12 T cell receptor beta chains in this list originate from one sample, sequenced in a study of T cells in Graves' hyperthyroidism and ophthalmopathy. RNA transcripts were the template for amplifying TCR beta CDR3 regions. The primer set for the first-round RT-PCR of the TCR CDR3 was HTBI. TCRdb re-called the multiplex PCR reads through MiXCR, storing one row per CDR3 protein. The repertoire consists of approximately 410,000 distinct CDR3 sequences, with roughly 14% occurring once and the leading ten covering roughly 13%. Sequenced input: blood. The receptors shown here come from a man younger than 30 with Graves' ophthalmopathy.

This clonotype was counted ten times or more. The V and J genes are TRBV2 and TRBJ1-1; perhaps TRBD1 as D (5 bases). The CDR3 consists of 13 residues. Germline V gene sequence: CDR1 SNHLY, CDR2 FYNNEI. V lost 2 bases to trimming and J lost 1 base, with 5 bases between them. Written as DNA, the CDR3 is TGTGCCAGCAGTGAACAGGGGAACACTGAAGCTTTCTTT. It codes for CASSEQGNTEAFF.

This clonotype occurred many times. The chain carries TRBV3-1 and TRBJ2-5; 7 bases align to TRBD2. Germline values: CDR1 LGHDT, CDR2 YNNKEL (reference sequence). Trimming at V came to 1 base and at J to 4 bases, leaving 6 bases not matched to a gene. The CDR3 is 15 residues long. The CDR3 coding sequence is TGTGCCAGCAGCCAAGGAGTCAGGGAGGGAGAGACCCAGTACTTC. It is translated as CASSQGVREGETQYF.

This clonotype has at least ten counts. J is TRBJ1-5 and V is TRBV28, with D tentatively TRBD1 (5 bases). Trimming left V 6 bases short and J 4 bases short, with 16 bases between. CDR3 length: 15 residues. Germline loops: CDR1 MDHEN, CDR2 SYDVKM. The CDR3 DNA is TGTGCCAGCAGCCCGGGAGGGGTCGGGAATCAGCCCCAGCATTTT. It specifies CASSPGGVGNQPQHF.

The CDR3 bases are TGTGCCAGTAGCCCCGGGACCGCACTCAATGAGCAGTTCTTC. It yields the protein CASSPGTALNEQFF. The gene calls are TRBV5-6 and TRBJ2-1; perhaps D is TRBD1 or TRBD2 (5 bases each). Trimming shortened V by 8 bases and J by 6 bases, and 18 bases separated the two germline ends. The CDR3 totals 14 residues. From germline, CDR1 is SGHDT and CDR2 YYEEEE.

In its sample, this clonotype was seen a few times. The chain joins TRBV19 to TRBJ1-2, with 7 bases fitting TRBD1. V trimming: 4 bases; J trimming: 8 bases; junction bases outside the gene matches: 10. Germline V gene data show CDR1 as LNHDA and CDR2 as SQIVND (reference sequence). The CDR3 loop spans 14 amino acids. CDR3 sequence: CASSTTGQGVGYTF. The DNA of the CDR3 is TGTGCCAGTAGTACCACCGGGCAGGGGGTCGGCTACACCTTC.

This clonotype showed up many times. The CDR3 region is CASSQDWPGGPYEQYF. In DNA form, the CDR3 reads TGCGCCAGCAGCCAAGATTGGCCGGGGGGCCCCTACGAGCAGTACTTC. The chain has TRBV4-1 and TRBJ2-7, with D possibly being TRBD2 (7 bases). Germline V lookup: CDR1 MGHRA, CDR2 YSYEKL. The CDR3 has 16 amino acids. V dropped 0 bases and J dropped 2 bases, with 14 bases sitting between them.

In this sample, this clonotype turned up a few times. The chain has TRBV30 and TRBJ2-5; D uncertain. The germline V and J ends were trimmed by 3 bases and 13 bases, with 21 bases remaining between them. The CDR3 is 13 amino acids. Germline lookup yields CDR1 GTSNPN and CDR2 SVGIG (reference sequence). The CDR3 bases are TGTGCCTGGAGGGGTGTAGGATTGGGCGGCGTGTACTTC. It translates to CAWRGVGLGGVYF.

V is TRBV7-9 and J is TRBJ1-1; D perhaps matches TRBD1 (6 bases). Germline V gene data show CDR1 as SEHNR and CDR2 as FQNEAQ (reference sequence). The CDR3 totals 18 residues. V lost 11 bases, J lost 1 base, and 29 bases lay in between. CDR3 coding DNA: TGTGCCGAAGGCCCCCCCCCACACGTCTCGACAGGGAACACTGAAGCTTTCTTT. Residues: CAEGPPPHVSTGNTEAFF.

In regard to this clonotype: Since a much larger clone is just one base distant, this may be a read error. This chain joins TRBV6-1 and TRBJ1-2; tentative D call: TRBD1 (5 bases). With 7 bases removed from V and 1 base from J, the gap between germline ends came to 16 bases. Germline V gene data show CDR1 as MNHNS and CDR2 as SASEGT. The CDR3 consists of 15 residues. The CDR3 spells CASTMWGVGNYGYTF. Here the CDR3 DNA reads TGTGCCAGCACCATGTGGGGGGTGGGTAACTATGGCTACACCTTC.

This clonotype was observed many times. This chain links TRBV7-2 with TRBJ2-3; D ambiguous. The ends were cut back, 5 bases at V and 1 base at J, with 22 bases in the middle. The CDR3 is made up of 18 amino acids. The germline gives CDR1 SGHTA, CDR2 FQGNSA. This CDR3 reads CASSLEEELRLGTDTQYF. The CDR3 nucleotides are TGTGCCAGCAGCCTAGAGGAAGAACTGCGGTTGGGCACAGATACGCAGTATTTT.

This clonotype was seen many times. The V call is TRBV3-1, the J call TRBJ1-5; D is perhaps TRBD1 (5 bases). This CDR3 comprises 13 residues. CDR1 and CDR2 (germline): LGHDT, YNNKEL (reference sequence). V lost 6 bases and J lost 1, with 7 bases in between. CDR3 DNA sequence: TGTGCCAGCAGTAGACAGAGCAATCAGCCCCAGCATTTT. Encoded protein: CASSRQSNQPQHF.

This clonotype appeared many times. The chain combines TRBV2 with TRBJ1-1, with 7 bases identical to TRBD1. CDR3 length equals 18 residues. Losses at the gene ends were 3 bases for V and 1 base for J; bases not matched to a gene: 14. Per germline, CDR1 SNHLY and CDR2 FYNNEI. CDR3 protein: CASSDMFRGSWGNTEAFF. The CDR3 coding sequence is TGTGCCAGCAGTGATATGTTCAGGGGGAGCTGGGGGAACACTGAAGCTTTCTTT.